Listed here are 21 T cell receptor beta chains from one sample, sequenced in a study of shared clonotypes between healthy human individuals. Repertoires were generated with immunoSEQ multiplex PCR, while TCRdb's copy carries only in-frame clones and drops some. This table has 2,500,000 or so clones, around 90% appearing once. What was sequenced was naive CD4+ T cells sorted from blood. The subset here: CD45RA+ positively selected. These receptors were collected from a man younger than 35 in good health.

The V and J genes are TRBV4-3 and TRBJ2-7, with 8 positions matching TRBD2. V was clipped by 1 base and J by 0 bases; unmatched bases: 8. Germline assignment: CDR1 LGHNA and CDR2 YSLEER. The CDR3 runs 17 residues. The CDR3 DNA reads TGCGCCAGCAGCCAAGCCTTCTCTAGCGGGCCCTCCTACGAGCAGTACTTC. Residues: CASSQAFSSGPSYEQYF.

The chain is built from TRBV1 and TRBJ2-5. TRBV1 is a pseudogene segment. CDR3 length: 16 residues. CDR3 bases: TGCACCAGCAGCCAAGCGCTCCTCCGTGCCCCCGAGACCCAGTACTTC. Translating gives CTSSQALLRAPETQYF.

The chain carries TRBV6-5 and TRBJ1-1; TRBD1 agrees at 10 bases. Germline-derived CDR1 and CDR2 are MNHEY and SVGAGI. Trimming removed 0 bases from V and 11 bases from J; junction bases left unmatched: 9. This CDR3 spans 15 amino acids. CDR3 DNA sequence: TGTGCCAGCAGTTACTCGTCCGACAGGGGGCTAGGGGCTTTCTTT. Translated, it gives CASSYSSDRGLGAFF.

The CDR3 region is CASSEGPGGRQPQHF. The CDR3 DNA follows: TGTGCCAGCAGTGAAGGGCCGGGGGGGCGACAGCCCCAGCATTTT. The V call is TRBV2, the J call TRBJ1-5, with D perhaps TRBD1 (6 bases). Germline CDR1 reads SNHLY; CDR2 reads FYNNEI. V gave up 1 base and J gave up 7 bases, with 14 bases separating them. The CDR3 has 15 amino acids.

The V gene is TRBV27, the J gene TRBJ2-5; 8 bases are a match to TRBD2. Germline-derived CDR1 and CDR2 are MNHEY and SMNVEV (reference sequence). V was pared by 2 bases and J by 3 bases, with 2 bases of the junction left unmatched. The CDR3 totals 14 residues. The DNA of the CDR3 is TGTGCCAGCAGTTTAGCGGGAGGTGAAGAGACCCAGTACTTC. Translation: CASSLAGGEETQYF.

The chain joins TRBV6-5 to TRBJ1-6, with D unresolved. The germline V and J ends were trimmed by 2 bases and 9 bases, with 11 bases remaining between them. CDR3 size: 14 residues. Germline V gene data show CDR1 as MNHEY and CDR2 as SVGAGI. CDR3 region: CASSYQGSSSPLHF. CDR3 nucleotides: TGTGCCAGCAGTTACCAAGGGTCCAGTTCACCCCTCCACTTT.

The V call is TRBV29-1, the J call TRBJ1-1; D is perhaps TRBD1 (6 bases). From germline, CDR1 is SQVTM and CDR2 ANQGSEA. This CDR3 spans 14 amino acids. The V end was cut by 7 bases, the J end by 0 bases, with 15 bases between. CDR3: CSGVTGLVNTEAFF. The CDR3 DNA sequence: TGCAGCGGCGTCACAGGGCTGGTGAACACTGAAGCTTTCTTT.

A note on this clone: The identical CDR3 is also encoded by other nucleotide sequences in the sample. This chain connects TRBV2 to TRBJ1-1; D not certain. Trimming left V 4 bases short and J 1 base short, with 7 bases between. Per germline, CDR1 SNHLY and CDR2 FYNNEI. The length of the CDR3 is 13 residues. Written as DNA, the CDR3 is TGTGCCAGCAGTGGGCAGCCGAACACTGAAGCTTTCTTT. Residues: CASSGQPNTEAFF.

V is TRBV28 and J is TRBJ2-7; D is unresolved. Trimming pared 6 bases from V and 5 bases from J, leaving 8 bases between. CDR1 is MDHEN and CDR2 is SYDVKM in the germline V gene. The CDR3 loop spans 11 amino acids. The CDR3 DNA sequence: TGTGCCAGCAGGGACGCGGACGAGCAGTACTTC. Its protein is CASRDADEQYF.

This clone appeared a single time. J is TRBJ1-5 and V is TRBV7-8; D not resolved. V gave up 4 bases and J gave up 7 bases, with 8 bases separating them. This CDR3 region has 12 residues. Germline-derived CDR1 and CDR2 are SGHVS and FQNEAQ. DNA for the CDR3: TGTGCCAGCAGCTCCGAGGTCCAGCCCCAGCATTTT. Translation: CASSSEVQPQHF.

The gene calls are TRBV19 and TRBJ2-7, with no clear D. CDR1 and CDR2 from the germline V gene are LNHDA and SQIVND (reference sequence). Trimming removed 5 bases at V and 1 base at J, with 9 bases between. CDR3 length: 13 amino acids. CDR3 residues: CASSRSVSYEQYF. CDR3 DNA sequence: TGTGCCAGTAGTCGGAGCGTATCCTACGAGCAGTACTTC.

The chain combines TRBV13 with TRBJ2-1; the D gene is possibly TRBD1 (5 bases). V lost 4 bases, J lost 12 bases, and 13 bases lay in between. Germline V gene sequence: CDR1 PRHDT, CDR2 FYEKMQ (reference sequence). The length of the CDR3 is 12 residues. For the CDR3, the DNA is TGTGCCAGCAGCTCGGACGTTAGGGGGCAGTTCTTC. Its protein product is CASSSDVRGQFF.

This chain joins TRBV19 and TRBJ1-3, with D unresolved. V lost 7 bases, J lost 6 bases, and 13 bases lay in between. Per the germline V gene, CDR1 is LNHDA and CDR2 is SQIVND (reference sequence). The CDR3 length is 13 residues. CDR3 residues: CASTSWLENTIYF. The CDR3 DNA reads as TGTGCCAGTACATCCTGGTTGGAAAACACCATATATTTT.

This clone appeared once. Other nucleotide sequences in the sample specify the same CDR3. The chain combines TRBV9 with TRBJ2-2; D call uncertain. CDR1 and CDR2 from the germline V gene are SGDLS and YYNGEE. Trimming pared 0 bases from V and 4 bases from J, leaving 7 bases between. The CDR3 runs to 14 residues. The CDR3 here is CASSVVSSTGELFF. In nucleotides, the CDR3 is TGTGCCAGCAGCGTAGTAAGTTCCACCGGGGAGCTGTTTTTT. The complete variable domain, with remaining parts taken from reference TRBV9 and TRBJ2-2, reads DSGVTQTPKHLITATGQRVTLRCSPRSGDLSVYWYQQSLDQGLQFLIQYYNGEERAKGNILERFSAQQFPDLHSELNLSSLELGDSALYFCASSVVSSTGELFFGEGSRLTVL.

To note about this clone: Other DNA variants within this sample encode the same CDR3. The chain employs TRBV10-3 and TRBJ2-3; D is unclear. The germline gives CDR1 ENHRY, CDR2 SYGVKD. Trimming left V 1 base short and J 2 bases short, with 1 base between. The CDR3 has 12 residues. The chain's CDR3 is CAISEYTDTQYF. The CDR3 region has the DNA TGTGCCATCAGTGAGTACACAGATACGCAGTATTTT.

In the case of this clone: This sample also contains other DNA sequences that code for the same CDR3. The CDR3 nucleotides read TGTGCCAGCAGCCTTTCCTCTGGAAACACCATATATTTT. This sequence encodes CASSLSSGNTIYF. V gene TRBV7-9 combines with J gene TRBJ1-3; D unresolved. The germline V gene has CDR1 SEHNR and CDR2 FQNEAQ (reference sequence). Trimming left V 5 bases short and J 0 bases short, with 5 bases between. There are 13 residues in the CDR3. The variable domain in full, completed from reference TRBV7-9 and TRBJ1-3, reads DTGVSQNPRHKITKRGQNVTFRCDPISEHNRLYWYRQTLGQGPEFLTYFQNEAQLEKSRLLSDRFSAERPKGSFSTLEIQRTEQGDSAMYLCASSLSSGNTIYFGEGSWLTVV.

A single count supports this clone. This chain connects TRBV5-4 to TRBJ2-7; the match to TRBD1 covers 10 bases. Germline values: CDR1 SGHNT, CDR2 YYREEE (reference sequence). Trimming removed 5 bases from V and 1 base from J; junction bases left unmatched: 3. The CDR3 sequence is 14 residues long. DNA of the CDR3: TGTGCCAGCAGACGGGACAGGGGATCCTACGAGCAGTACTTC. This sequence encodes CASRRDRGSYEQYF. Together with reference TRBV5-4 and TRBJ2-7, the CDR3 gives the full variable domain: ETGVTQSPTHLIKTRGQQVTLRCSSQSGHNTVSWYQQALGQGPQFIFQYYREEENGRGNFPPRFSGLQFPNYSSELNVNALELDDSALYLCASRRDRGSYEQYFGPGTRLTVT.

The chain is built from TRBV7-9 and TRBJ2-1; 8 bases are a match to TRBD1. The CDR3 sequence is 15 residues long. CDR1 is SEHNR and CDR2 is FQNEAQ in the germline V gene (reference sequence). The trim removed 5 bases at V and 3 bases at J, leaving 6 bases unmatched. The CDR3 sequence is CASSLAGGHYNEQFF. DNA of the CDR3: TGTGCCAGCAGCCTCGCAGGGGGCCACTACAATGAGCAGTTCTTC.

The V and J genes are TRBV7-3 and TRBJ2-3; 7 nucleotides match TRBD2. Germline V gene sequence: CDR1 SGHTA, CDR2 FQGTGA. V was pared by 5 bases and J by 0 bases, with 2 bases of the junction left unmatched. The CDR3 is 14 amino acids. CDR3 in DNA: TGTGCCAGCAGCCCTAGCGGAAGCACAGATACGCAGTATTTT. Its protein product is CASSPSGSTDTQYF.

The chain employs TRBV2 and TRBJ2-7; a possible D gene is TRBD2 (5 bases). The germline V gene has CDR1 SNHLY and CDR2 FYNNEI. There are 11 residues in the CDR3. Trimming removed 6 bases from V and 9 bases from J, with 12 bases in between. CDR3 coding DNA: TGTGCCAGCAGACTAGAAACGGTGCAGTACTTC. Protein product: CASRLETVQYF.

The CDR3 DNA is TGTGCCAGCAGTGTGGCTATGAACACTGAAGCTTTCTTT. Residues: CASSVAMNTEAFF. The rearrangement joins TRBV6-1 to TRBJ1-1, with no clear D. The CDR3 is 13 amino acids. Trimming took 4 bases from V and 0 from J, leaving 6 bases between them. Germline-derived CDR1 and CDR2 are MNHNS and SASEGT.